Listed here are 18 T cell receptor beta chains from one sample, sequenced in a study of shared clonotypes between healthy human individuals. The naive CD8 fraction comprised CD45RO-negative cells positively selected for CCR7 and excluded terminally differentiated effector memory CD45RA+ cells. Assay used: immunoSEQ multiplex PCR; TCRdb lists only in-frame clones, some missing. This table has about 2.1 million clones, around 93% appearing once. The source material was naive CD8+ T cells from PBMCs. The receptors derive from a young man in good health. Some clones in this sample may be carry-over from other donors' samples.

This chain connects TRBV4-1 to TRBJ2-7, with D possibly matching TRBD1 (6 bases). CDR1 and CDR2 from the germline V gene are MGHRA and YSYEKL. V lost 0 bases to trimming and J lost 3 bases, with 15 bases between them. This CDR3 region has 16 residues. This CDR3 is CASSQEGDNPIYEQYF. In DNA, the CDR3 is TGCGCCAGCAGCCAAGAGGGGGACAACCCTATCTACGAGCAGTACTTC.

J is TRBJ2-3 and V is TRBV5-1; tentative D call: TRBD1 (5 bases). The CDR3 is 14 residues long. With 4 bases removed from V and 2 bases from J, the gap between germline ends came to 11 bases. Germline loops: CDR1 SGHRS, CDR2 YFSETQ. CDR3: CASSTTDLTDTQYF. CDR3 sequence (DNA): TGCGCCAGCAGCACGACAGACCTCACAGATACGCAGTATTTT.

Comment on this clone: The identical CDR3 is also encoded by other nucleotide sequences in the sample. This chain links TRBV29-1 with TRBJ2-1; D ambiguous. Trimming shortened V by 4 bases and J by 7 bases, and 5 bases separated the two germline ends. CDR3 size: 10 residues. The germline CDR1 and CDR2 sequences are SQVTM and ANQGSEA. In DNA form, the CDR3 reads TGCAGCGTTGTCTCAAATGAGCAGTTCTTC. It encodes CSVVSNEQFF.

CDR3 bases: TGCGCCAGCAGCCAAGATCCGAAGACTAGCTTACCCAAAAACATTCAGTACTTC. Protein product: CASSQDPKTSLPKNIQYF. The chain combines TRBV4-1 with TRBJ2-4, with 7 bases identical to TRBD2. The junction had 10 bases not matched to a gene; V was cut back by 0 bases and J by 2 bases. Germline assignment: CDR1 MGHRA and CDR2 YSYEKL. The CDR3 loop spans 18 amino acids.

The V gene is TRBV10-3, the J gene TRBJ1-1; 12 nucleotides align to TRBD1. The CDR3 loop spans 15 amino acids. V gave up 6 bases and J gave up 5 bases; unmatched junction bases: 7. Germline V gives CDR1 ENHRY, CDR2 SYGVKD. The CDR3 DNA follows: TGTGCCATCAGGGCTGGGACAGGGGGCAAGACTGAAGCTTTCTTT. Translation: CAIRAGTGGKTEAFF.

This chain uses TRBV19 with TRBJ1-5; D may be TRBD1 (5 bases). CDR1 and CDR2 (germline): LNHDA, SQIVND (reference sequence). The CDR3 has 15 amino acids. The ends were cut back, 2 bases at V and 0 bases at J, with 8 bases in the middle. CDR3 in DNA: TGTGCCAGTAGTATATCCGGGGCTAGCAATCAGCCCCAGCATTTT. Its translation is CASSISGASNQPQHF.

The chain carries TRBV5-1 and TRBJ2-1, with no clear D. V lost 3 bases to trimming and J lost 0 bases, with 1 base between them. The CDR3 loop spans 12 amino acids. The V gene's germline CDR1 is SGHRS and CDR2 YFSETQ. The CDR3 DNA follows: TGCGCCAGCAGCTACTCCTACAATGAGCAGTTCTTC. It yields the protein CASSYSYNEQFF.

The V call is TRBV11-2, the J call TRBJ2-7; TRBD2 matches at 11 bases. Germline loops: CDR1 SGHAT, CDR2 FQNNGV. The CDR3 runs to 15 residues. After removal of 5 bases from V and 3 bases from J, the junction contained 6 bases not matched to a gene. CDR3 DNA sequence: TGTGCCAGCAGCGGAGGGGGGACTAGCGGCTACGAGCAGTACTTC. It yields the protein CASSGGGTSGYEQYF.

The chain combines TRBV27 with TRBJ1-1, with TRBD1 as a possible D gene (5 bases). Per germline, CDR1 MNHEY and CDR2 SMNVEV (reference sequence). This CDR3 comprises 14 residues. Trimming removed 8 bases at V and 1 base at J, with 14 bases between. Here the CDR3 DNA reads TGTGCCAGCTGGGGGGACCGAAAGAACACTGAAGCTTTCTTT. It codes for CASWGDRKNTEAFF.

V usage is TRBV13 and J usage is TRBJ2-5; D remains ambiguous. CDR1 PRHDT and CDR2 FYEKMQ come from the germline V gene (reference sequence). Trimming pared 5 bases from V and 2 bases from J, leaving 18 bases between. This CDR3 spans 16 amino acids. The CDR3, as DNA: TGTGCCAGCAGCAGTAGTATATTGGGAACACAAGAGACCCAGTACTTC. Translation: CASSSSILGTQETQYF.

The chain is built from TRBV5-1 and TRBJ2-1, with 7 bases matching TRBD1. Trimming cost V 4 bases and J 4 bases; bases outside gene matches: 8. Looked up from germline, CDR1 is SGHRS and CDR2 is YFSETQ. The CDR3 extends over 15 amino acids. The DNA for the CDR3 is TGCGCCAGCAGCCCAGGCAGGGGGAATTACAATGAGCAGTTCTTC. This sequence encodes CASSPGRGNYNEQFF. Full variable domain (remainder filled in from reference TRBV5-1 and TRBJ2-1): KAGVTQTPRYLIKTRGQQVTLSCSPISGHRSVSWYQQTPGQGLQFLFEYFSETQRNKGNFPGRFSGRQFSNSRSEMNVSTLELGDSALYLCASSPGRGNYNEQFFGPGTRLTVL.

The V and J genes are TRBV6-5 and TRBJ1-5; TRBD1 is a possible D gene (6 bases). This CDR3 spans 14 amino acids. The V gene's germline CDR1 is MNHEY and CDR2 SVGAGI. Between the trimmed V and J ends, which lost 5 bases and 6 bases, there was a span of 14 bases. As DNA, the CDR3 is TGTGCCAGCAGTGCCCTGAGGGGGGCTCAGCCCCAGCATTTT. Translating gives CASSALRGAQPQHF.

The chain carries TRBV27 and TRBJ1-2, with a tentative D call TRBD1 (6 bases). The germline gives CDR1 MNHEY, CDR2 SMNVEV (reference sequence). The CDR3 is 14 amino acids. The V end was cut by 5 bases, the J end by 6 bases, with 16 bases between. Here the CDR3 reads CASSPRGGQDGYTF. As DNA, the CDR3 is TGTGCCAGCAGTCCGAGGGGGGGGCAGGATGGCTACACCTTC.

The chain recombines TRBV27 with TRBJ2-2, with a weak D call TRBD2 (6 bases). The CDR3 totals 17 residues. From germline, CDR1 is MNHEY and CDR2 SMNVEV (reference sequence). V was cut by 2 bases and J by 2 bases, with 15 bases left in between. The DNA of the CDR3 is TGTGCCAGCAGTTTACGAGCTAGCGTTACTAACACCGGGGAGCTGTTTTTT. Translation gives CASSLRASVTNTGELFF.

This clone was counted once. The chain combines TRBV6-6 with TRBJ2-7; D is ambiguous. V was shortened by 2 bases and J by 4 bases, with 9 bases between the two germline ends. The CDR3 length is 13 residues. CDR1 is MNHNY and CDR2 is SVGAGI in the germline V gene (reference sequence). The CDR3 nucleotides read TGTGCCAGCAGTTACACACAGCTTTACGAGCAGTACTTC. Translating it yields CASSYTQLYEQYF.

The chain has TRBV19 and TRBJ1-4, with 10 bases aligning to TRBD1. The CDR3 is 15 residues long. Per germline, CDR1 LNHDA and CDR2 SQIVND (reference sequence). V dropped 5 bases and J dropped 5; count of bases not matched to a gene: 5. In DNA form, the CDR3 reads TGTGCCAGTAGTGACAGACAGGGGGCGAATGAAAAACTGTTTTTT. Translated: CASSDRQGANEKLFF.

The chain combines TRBV7-9 with TRBJ2-2; D perhaps matches TRBD2 (6 bases). CDR3 length: 15 amino acids. CDR1 and CDR2 (germline): SEHNR, FQNEAQ (reference sequence). V lost 6 bases and J 2 bases, leaving 13 bases between the germline ends. The CDR3 coding sequence is TGTGCCAGCAGTTACGGGACTTTCAACACCGGGGAGCTGTTTTTT. Translating gives CASSYGTFNTGELFF.

This rearrangement joins TRBV15 to TRBJ1-2; unclear D gene. V lost 3 bases and J lost 5, with 16 bases in between. The germline CDR1 and CDR2 sequences are LNHNV and YYDKDF (reference sequence). CDR3 length: 15 residues. Here the CDR3 reads CATSRPSGPGYGYTF. As DNA, the CDR3 is TGTGCCACCAGCAGGCCTTCCGGACCTGGATATGGCTACACCTTC.